Sequencing of this T cell receptor (beta chain) was carried out in a study of blood T cells in healthy people across ages. Regarding the study as a whole: Measured against age, TCR beta diversity per million T cells decreased in a roughly linear manner.

Peripheral blood samples of roughly 9.8 milliliters were drawn from each donor. Germline CDR1 and CDR2: MNHEY and SVGEGT. The CDR3 is made up of 15 amino acids. The V end was cut by 4 bases, the J end by 6 bases, with 16 bases between. Points on this clonotype: Its antigen remains unidentified.

The use of a sample-barcoded 5' primer and a J-beta primer mix characterized a second PCR of roughly 7 to 12 cycles. The yield of each sample was at least 3 million CDR3-containing paired-end reads. TCRdb fed the 5' RACE reads into MiXCR, producing one record per CDR3 protein. The table shows 1,100,000 or so distinct CDR3 sequences, with 35% to 55% occurring only once. This chain uses TRBV6-2 or TRBV6-3 with TRBJ1-5, with D maybe TRBD1 (5 bases). The source of this sequence is a woman in her sixties or seventies in good health. The specimen sequenced was blood. The CDR3 bases are TGTGCCAGCAGTTCGGCGATGCTCAGGGTTCAGCCCCAGCATTTT. As protein: CASSSAMLRVQPQHF.